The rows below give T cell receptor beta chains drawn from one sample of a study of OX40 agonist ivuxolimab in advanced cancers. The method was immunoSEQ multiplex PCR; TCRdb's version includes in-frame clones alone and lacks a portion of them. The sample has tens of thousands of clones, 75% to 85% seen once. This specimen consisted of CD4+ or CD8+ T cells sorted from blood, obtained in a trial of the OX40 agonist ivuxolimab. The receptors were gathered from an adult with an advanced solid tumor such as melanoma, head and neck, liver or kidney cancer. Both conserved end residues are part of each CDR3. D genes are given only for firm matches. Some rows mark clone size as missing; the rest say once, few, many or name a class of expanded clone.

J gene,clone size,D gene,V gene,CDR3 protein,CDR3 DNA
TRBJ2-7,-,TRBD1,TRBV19,CASSSGTGGSHEQYF,TGTGCCAGTAGTTCTGGGACAGGGGGCTCCCACGAGCAGTACTTC
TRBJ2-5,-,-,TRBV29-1,CSVVGGGKGETQYF,TGCAGCGTTGTCGGAGGGGGCAAGGGAGAGACCCAGTACTTC
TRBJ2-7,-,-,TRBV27,CASSLDGTAGAYF,TGTGCCAGCAGTTTGGACGGGACTGCCGGGGCGTACTTC
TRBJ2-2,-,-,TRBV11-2,CASSILSGANTGELFF,TGTGCCAGCAGCATCCTTAGCGGAGCGAACACCGGGGAGCTGTTTTTT
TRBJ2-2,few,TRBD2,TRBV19,CASSRTSLGELFF,TGTGCCAGTAGTAGGACTAGCCTCGGGGAGCTGTTTTTT
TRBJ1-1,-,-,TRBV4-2,CASSPTRTAGDTEAFF,TGTGCCAGCAGCCCGACCCGGACAGCCGGGGACACTGAAGCTTTCTTT
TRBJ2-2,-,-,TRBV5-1,CASSPREKTGELFF,TGCGCCAGCTCTCCCAGGGAGAAGACCGGGGAGCTGTTTTTT
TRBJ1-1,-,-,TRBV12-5,CASGSATSRAEAFF,TGTGCTAGTGGTTCCGCGACCTCACGGGCCGAAGCTTTCTTT
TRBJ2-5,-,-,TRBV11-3,CASSLRSGHETQYF,TGTGCCAGCAGCTTACGTAGTGGGCATGAGACCCAGTACTTC
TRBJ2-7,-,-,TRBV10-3,CAISSTGTGVEQYF,TGTGCCATCAGCTCAACCGGGACTGGGGTGGAGCAGTACTTC
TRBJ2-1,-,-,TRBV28,CASSLPGQLNEQFF,TGTGCCAGCAGTTTACCCGGACAGCTCAATGAGCAGTTCTTC
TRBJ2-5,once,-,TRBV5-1,CASSLDAGGETQYF,TGCGCCAGCAGCTTGGATGCAGGAGGGGAGACCCAGTACTTC
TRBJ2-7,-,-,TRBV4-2,CASSQDRSYEQYF,TGTGCCAGCAGCCAAGATCGCTCCTACGAGCAGTACTTC
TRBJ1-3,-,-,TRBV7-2,CASSFTGPGNTIYF,TGTGCCAGCAGCTTCACCGGCCCGGGAAACACCATATATTTT
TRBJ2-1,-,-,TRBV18,CASSRLPGDEQFF,TGTGCCAGCTCACGACTACCTGGCGATGAGCAGTTCTTC
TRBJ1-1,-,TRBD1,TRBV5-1,CASSLELTGRAFF,TGCGCCAGCAGCTTGGAGTTGACAGGGCGCGCTTTCTTT
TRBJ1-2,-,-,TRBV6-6,CASSPTLAYGYTF,TGTGCCAGCAGTCCCACCTTGGCCTATGGCTACACCTTC
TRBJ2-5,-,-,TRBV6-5,CASSAVLGAGTQYF,TGTGCCAGCAGTGCTGTACTGGGGGCAGGGACCCAGTACTTC
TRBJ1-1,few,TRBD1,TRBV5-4,CASSLGGTGEAFF,TGTGCCAGCAGCTTAGGGGGGACAGGGGAAGCTTTCTTT
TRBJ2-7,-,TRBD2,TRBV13,CASSLGRASGSYEQYF,TGTGCCAGCAGCTTAGGCCGGGCTAGCGGTTCCTACGAGCAGTACTTC
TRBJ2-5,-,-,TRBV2,CASSPRTHGETQYF,TGTGCCAGCAGCCCGAGGACCCACGGGGAGACCCAGTACTTC
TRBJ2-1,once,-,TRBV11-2,CASSLDLGDGHNEQFF,TGTGCCAGCAGCTTAGATCTGGGGGACGGCCACAATGAGCAGTTCTTC
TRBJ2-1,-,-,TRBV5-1,CASSSTGNPYNEQFF,TGCGCCAGCAGCTCGACCGGGAACCCCTACAATGAGCAGTTCTTC
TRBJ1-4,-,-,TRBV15,CATSRVRTNEKLFF,TGTGCCACCAGCAGAGTTAGGACGAATGAAAAACTGTTTTTT
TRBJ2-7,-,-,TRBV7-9,CASSLATDEQYF,TGTGCCAGCAGCTTAGCGACCGACGAGCAGTACTTC
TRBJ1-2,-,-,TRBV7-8,CASSPLDKNYGYTF,TGTGCCAGCAGCCCCTTGGACAAAAACTATGGCTACACCTTC
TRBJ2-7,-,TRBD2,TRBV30,CAWSEGASGSTPNEQYF,TGTGCCTGGAGTGAGGGTGCTAGCGGGTCCACCCCGAACGAGCAGTACTTC
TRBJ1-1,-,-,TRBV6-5,CASSYGGQLNTEAFF,TGTGCCAGCAGTTACGGTGGACAGTTGAACACTGAAGCTTTCTTT
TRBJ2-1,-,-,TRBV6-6,CASSPGRREQFF,TGTGCCAGCAGTCCCGGGCGTCGTGAGCAGTTCTTC
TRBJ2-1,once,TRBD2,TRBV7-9,CASSPRLAGVDNEQFF,TGTGCCAGCAGCCCTCGACTAGCGGGAGTGGACAATGAGCAGTTCTTC
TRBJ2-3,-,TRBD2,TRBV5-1,CASSIAGEVGRPQYF,TGCGCCAGCAGCATAGCGGGGGAGGTGGGACGGCCGCAGTATTTT